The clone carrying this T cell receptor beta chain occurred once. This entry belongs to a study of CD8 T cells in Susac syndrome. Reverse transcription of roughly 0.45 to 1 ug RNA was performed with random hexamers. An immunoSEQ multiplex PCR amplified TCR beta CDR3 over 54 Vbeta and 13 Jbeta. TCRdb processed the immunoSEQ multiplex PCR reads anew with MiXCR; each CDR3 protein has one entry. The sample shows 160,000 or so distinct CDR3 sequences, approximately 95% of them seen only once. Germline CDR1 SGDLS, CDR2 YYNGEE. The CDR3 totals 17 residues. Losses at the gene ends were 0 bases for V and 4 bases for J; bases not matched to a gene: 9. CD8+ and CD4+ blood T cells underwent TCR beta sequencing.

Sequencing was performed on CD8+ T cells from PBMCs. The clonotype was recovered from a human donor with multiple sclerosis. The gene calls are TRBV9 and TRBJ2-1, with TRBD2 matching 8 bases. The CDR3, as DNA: TGTGCCAGCAGCGTAGGGCTTACAGCGGGGGCTTACAATGAGCAGTTCTTC. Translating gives CASSVGLTAGAYNEQFF.